Included here is one TCR beta chain sequence, with context. Its specificity is not known. After re-calling the 5' RACE reads, TCRdb lists one entry per CDR3 protein, DNA absent. Recorded for this sample: approximately 170,000 distinct CDR3 sequences. CDR1 and CDR2 (germline): SQVTM, ANQGSEA. This CDR3 spans 15 amino acids. This entry is derived from a study of T cells expressing NK-cell markers. Study-level results: 1.0-7.0% of CD8+ T cells in several donors belonged to dominant NKG2C+ clonotypes.

Sequencing was carried out using blood T cells: a sorted CD56 or NKG2C T cell subset, CD4+ or CD8+ T cells, or bulk PBMC T cells (not recorded which). The chain recombines TRBV29-1 with TRBJ2-1. This TCR was sampled from a man aged 18-75 years in good health. The CDR3 loop is CSVELVASFDNEQFF.